This T cell receptor beta chain was profiled in a study of T cells after posttransplantation cyclophosphamide (dated by TCRdb to the mid-2010s). Notes on the research overall: Using TRB sequencing, the study followed how the T cell repertoire rebuilt after myeloablative bone marrow transplantation with posttransplantation cyclophosphamide given as GVHD prophylaxis. In 3 patients, TRB sequencing was also performed on up to about 3 more blood samples taken 2 to 5.2 years after transplant, and in several patients, pretransplant blood was also TRB-sequenced. Antigen receptor sequencing was done on samples from some 40 PTCy-treated patients and from over 15 related bone marrow donors of those patients. Blood from all 30 or so PTCy patients who had 1-year posttransplant specimens underwent TRB sequencing. Public TRB sequences were searched against a database of over 3,600 sequences associated with responses to pathogens, tumor antigens, self-antigens and alloantigens. TRA and TRB clonality were tightly correlated in ten or so samples, so subsequent TCR analyses focused on TRB only. The investigation overall reported the following: Across roughly 49 patients, TRB clonality was highly associated with recipient CMV seropositivity and CMV reactivation, and diversity in PTCy patients was similar to diversity in CNI/methotrexate controls. The TRB repertoires of T cells infiltrating skin or the GI tract showed only limited overlap with the TRB repertoires found in blood. At 1-2 months, donor-recipient similarity was low but rose over the first year, and the later blood repertoires were often dominated by donor CD8+ memory clones.

In the case of this clone: No antigen is known for it. No much larger clone is present one base from it, and per-base qualities are unavailable.

Genomic DNA was used for TRB sequencing, which was performed with the immunoSEQ assay at survey resolution or with the hsTCRB kit. Processing in the source paper ran as follows. Initial read processing used immunoSEQ software, and repertoire analyses used the LymphoSeq R package. Clonality was computed as 1 minus normalized Shannon entropy, and a Gini coefficient was also calculated for each TRB dataset. To infer phenotypes in unsorted samples, TRB sequences from sorted subsets of the recipient or donor were mapped onto the unsorted samples of the same recipient. The table comes from immuneACCESS by way of TCRdb, which keeps in-frame sequences with V and J called. Part of the clones is missing from these tables; in studies checked, under half for an unresolved V gene and the rest for unknown reasons. V and J calls plus clone size are reproduced from that table; the DNA served to infer D and trimming. This sample has about 11,000 clones in its table, and roughly 80% of those were observed once. The ten largest make up approximately 15% of the sample.

In the paper's terms, the treatment or condition label means: high-dose cyclophosphamide on days +3 and +4 as single-agent GVHD prophylaxis. For conditioning, the PTCy patients got busulfan and fludarabine, then a related or unrelated marrow graft, followed by cyclophosphamide on days +3 and +4. PTCy-treated patients were drawn from a prospective multi-institutional clinical trial. Peripheral blood and bone marrow mononuclear cells were isolated by Ficoll-Hypaque density centrifugation and cryopreserved. CDR1 and CDR2, looked up from the germline V gene, are SQVTM and ANQGSEA. Between the V and J ends, shortened by 7 bases and 6 bases respectively, the junction contains 21 bases. The CDR3 sequence holds 14 residues, the cysteine and phenylalanine included. The DNA shown is the 42-base CDR3, in frame from base 1.

The chain is assembled from TRBV29-1 and TRBJ1-2; the D gene is perhaps TRBD1, from 5 matching bases. This receptor was obtained from a female patient between 50 and 59 years old who received an allogeneic stem cell transplant from a related donor, was CMV-positive, and had no GVHD. After a transplant, some T cells may be the graft donor's own cells. Sequences were derived from PBMCs, sampled roughly 1,800 days after allogeneic stem cell transplant with posttransplant cyclophosphamide. The CDR3 protein is CSATPSAGMNGYTF. The DNA sequence reads TGCAGCGCGACCCCCAGCGCAGGGATGAATGGCTACACCTTC.